This T cell receptor beta chain originates from a study of T cell clones after liver transplantation. The data were produced by immunoSEQ multiplex PCR, yet TCRdb's version contains in-frame clones alone and is incomplete. The sample contains around 20,000 clones, 80% to 90% of which appear only once. This CDR3 region has 14 residues. V lost 6 bases, J lost 1 base, and 10 bases lay in between. The V gene's germline CDR1 is MNHEY and CDR2 SMNVEV (reference sequence). The genes are TRBV27 and TRBJ2-4; D gene unclear. Specimen: CD8+ T cells from blood, collected before liver transplant. This clonotype originated in a human donor who received a liver transplant. CDR3 nucleotides: TGTGCCAGCAGCCTTATGGGGGCCAAAAACATTCAGTACTTC. Its translation: CASSLMGAKNIQYF.